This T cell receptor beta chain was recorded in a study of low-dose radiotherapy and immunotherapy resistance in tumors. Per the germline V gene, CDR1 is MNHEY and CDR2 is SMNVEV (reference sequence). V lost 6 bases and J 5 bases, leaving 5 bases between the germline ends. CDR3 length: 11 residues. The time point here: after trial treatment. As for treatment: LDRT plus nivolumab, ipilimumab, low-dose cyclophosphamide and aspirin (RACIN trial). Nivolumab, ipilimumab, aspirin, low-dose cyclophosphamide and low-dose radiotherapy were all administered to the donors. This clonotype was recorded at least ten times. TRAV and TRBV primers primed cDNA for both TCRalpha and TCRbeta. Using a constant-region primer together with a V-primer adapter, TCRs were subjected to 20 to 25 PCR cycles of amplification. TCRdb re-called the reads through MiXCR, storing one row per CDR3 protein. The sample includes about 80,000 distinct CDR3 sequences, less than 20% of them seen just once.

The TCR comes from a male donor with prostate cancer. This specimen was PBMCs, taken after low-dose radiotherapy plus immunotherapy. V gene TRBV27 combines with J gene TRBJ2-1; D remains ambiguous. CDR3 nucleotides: TGTGCCAGCAGGCGGAACAATGAGCAGTTCTTC. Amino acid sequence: CASRRNNEQFF.